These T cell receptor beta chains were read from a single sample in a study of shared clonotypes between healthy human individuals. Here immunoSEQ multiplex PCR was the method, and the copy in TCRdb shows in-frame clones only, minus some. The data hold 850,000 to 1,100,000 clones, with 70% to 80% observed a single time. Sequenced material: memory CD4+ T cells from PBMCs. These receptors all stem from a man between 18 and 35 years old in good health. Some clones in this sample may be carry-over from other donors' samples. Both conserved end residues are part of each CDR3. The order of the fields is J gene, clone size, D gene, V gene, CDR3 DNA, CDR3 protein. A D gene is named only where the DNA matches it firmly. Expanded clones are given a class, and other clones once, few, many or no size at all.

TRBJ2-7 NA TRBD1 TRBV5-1 TGCGCCAGCAGCCTAAATTCTGACAGGGCTAATCGCGAGCAGTACTTC CASSLNSDRANREQYF
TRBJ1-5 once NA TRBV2 TGTGCCAGCAGTGACGAAGCAAATCAGCCCCAGCATTTT CASSDEANQPQHF
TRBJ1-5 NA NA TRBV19 TGTGCCAGTACGCCTAATAGCAATCAGCCCCAGCATTTT CASTPNSNQPQHF
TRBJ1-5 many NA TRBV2 TGTGCCAGCAGGATCGGCGGGGTGGGGAATCAGCCCCAGCATTTT CASRIGGVGNQPQHF
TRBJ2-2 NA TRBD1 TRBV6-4 TGTGCCAGCAGTATACAGGGGATTTACACCGGGGAGCTGTTTTTT CASSIQGIYTGELFF
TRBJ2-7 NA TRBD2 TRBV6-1 TGTGCCAGCAGCTCCAAGTCGGCGGGAGCCTACGAGCAGTACTTC CASSSKSAGAYEQYF
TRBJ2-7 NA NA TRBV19 TGTGCCAGTAGGGCAGTCAGCTCCTACGAGCAGTACTTC CASRAVSSYEQYF
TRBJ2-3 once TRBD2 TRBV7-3 TGTGCCAGCAGCCGAAGCCTAGCGGGAGGGGGGTCAGATACGCAGTATTTT CASSRSLAGGGSDTQYF
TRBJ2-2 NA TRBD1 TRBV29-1 TGCAGCGTTTTTGGACAGGTCCGAGGGGAGCTGTTTTTT CSVFGQVRGELFF
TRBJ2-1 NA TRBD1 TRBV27 TGTGCCAGCAGTTCCTCCTTTGGACAGGGCCCGTACAATGAGCAGTTCTTC CASSSSFGQGPYNEQFF
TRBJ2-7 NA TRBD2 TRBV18 TGTGCCAGCTCACCAAGAGGGACTAGCGGGACTACCTACGAGCAGTACTTC CASSPRGTSGTTYEQYF
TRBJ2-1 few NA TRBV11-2 TGTGCCAGCAGCACCCACGGGGCAAGGTCCTACAATGAGCAGTTCTTC CASSTHGARSYNEQFF
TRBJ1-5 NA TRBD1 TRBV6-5 TGTGCCAGCAGTCTAGACAGGGGGCAGGGGCAGCCCCAGCATTTT CASSLDRGQGQPQHF
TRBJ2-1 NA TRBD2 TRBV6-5 TGTGCCAGCAGTTCTTCAGGACTAGCGGGTGGCAATGAGCAGTTCTTC CASSSSGLAGGNEQFF
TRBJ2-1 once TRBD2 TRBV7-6 TGTGCCAGCAGCTTAGCGCTGGCGGGAGGGCCCTACAATGAGCAGTTCTTC CASSLALAGGPYNEQFF
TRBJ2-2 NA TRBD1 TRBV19 TGTGCCAGTAGCAACAGGGGCACCGGGGAGCTGTTTTTT CASSNRGTGELFF
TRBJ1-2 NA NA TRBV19 TGTGCCAGTAGTATAGAGCGACTTTATGGCTACACCTTC CASSIERLYGYTF
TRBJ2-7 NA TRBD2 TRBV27 TGTGCCAGCAGTCCTACGACTAGCGGGAGATCCAGCGAGCAGTACTTC CASSPTTSGRSSEQYF
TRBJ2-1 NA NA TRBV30 TGTGCCTGGAGTCGCCCGGACAGGGTAGGTTTCAGCGGGAGCTCCTACAATGAGCAGTTCTTC CAWSRPDRVGFSGSSYNEQFF
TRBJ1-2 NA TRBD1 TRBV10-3 TGTGCCATCAGTGAGTCCGGGCGCGGGACAGCCTATGGCTACACCTTC CAISESGRGTAYGYTF
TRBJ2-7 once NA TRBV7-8 TGTGCCAGCAGCTTTTTATACGAGCAGTACTTC CASSFLYEQYF
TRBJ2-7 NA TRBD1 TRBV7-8 TGTGCCAGCAGCTCTTCGAGACAGGGGTTTTACGAGCAGTACTTC CASSSSRQGFYEQYF
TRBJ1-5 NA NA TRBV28 TGTGCCAGCAGTTTAGCAAGAAATCAGCCCCAGCATTTT CASSLARNQPQHF
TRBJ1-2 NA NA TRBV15 TGTGCCATTGGGCTGGGGAATGCTTATGGCTACACCTTC CAIGLGNAYGYTF
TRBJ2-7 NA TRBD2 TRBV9 TGTGCCAGCAGCGTAGATCTAGCGGCGAGCTCCTACGAGCAGTACTTC CASSVDLAASSYEQYF
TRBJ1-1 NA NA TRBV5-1 TGCGCCAGCAGCCCTCGAGCCGTGGACACTGAAGCTTTCTTT CASSPRAVDTEAFF
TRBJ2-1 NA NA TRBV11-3 TGTGCCAGCAGCTTAGATTTCGACAGCTACAATGAGCAGTTCTTC CASSLDFDSYNEQFF
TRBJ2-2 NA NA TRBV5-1 TGCGCCAGCTCGGGGGGCGGAAGTGTCGGGGAGCTGTTTTTT CASSGGGSVGELFF
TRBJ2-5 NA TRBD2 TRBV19 TGTGCCAGTAGTGGTCTAGCGGGAGCCCTAAAAGAGACCCAGTACTTC CASSGLAGALKETQYF
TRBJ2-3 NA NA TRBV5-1 TGCGCCAGCAGCCCCGGGACTCCCACAGATACGCAGTATTTT CASSPGTPTDTQYF
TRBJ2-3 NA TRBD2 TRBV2 TGTGCCAGCATCCGGACTAGCGGGAGCACAGATACGCAGTATTTT CASIRTSGSTDTQYF
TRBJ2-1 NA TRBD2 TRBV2 TGTGCCAGCAGTGAGGCTAGCGGGAGCCCGCAGTTCTTC CASSEASGSPQFF
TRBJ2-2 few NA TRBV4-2 TGTGCCAGCAGCCTTTTAGCGTCCTCGAACACCGGGGAGCTGTTTTTT CASSLLASSNTGELFF
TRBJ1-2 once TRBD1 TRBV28 TGTGCCAGCAGCTCCCCAATGACAGGGGCAGATGGCTACACCTTC CASSSPMTGADGYTF
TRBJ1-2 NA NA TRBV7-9 TGTGCCAGCAGTTTATACCGGGACACCTTATATGGCTACACCTTC CASSLYRDTLYGYTF
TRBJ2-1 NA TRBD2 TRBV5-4 TGTGCCAGCAGCCCTCGACTAGCGGGAGAACATGAGCAGTTCTTC CASSPRLAGEHEQFF
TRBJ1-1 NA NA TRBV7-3 TGTGCCAGCAGCCAGACACGGAACACTGAAGCTTTCTTT CASSQTRNTEAFF
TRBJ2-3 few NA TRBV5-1 TGCGCCAGCAGCTTGGGTTCGGGACCTAGCACAGATACGCAGTATTTT CASSLGSGPSTDTQYF
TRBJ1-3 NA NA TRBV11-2 TGTGCCAGCAGCTTAGGGGGAGCTGGAAACACCATATATTTT CASSLGGAGNTIYF
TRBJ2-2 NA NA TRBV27 TGTGCCAGCAGTCGCCTGTACACCGGGGAGCTGTTTTTT CASSRLYTGELFF